This passage covers 20 T cell receptor beta chains from one sample sequenced in a study of cytomegalovirus exposure and HLA in healthy donors. PCR involved 60 Vbeta and 13 Jbeta primers. The repertoire was sequenced with immunoSEQ multiplex PCR; TCRdb's copy has only in-frame clones and lacks some. This repertoire comprises 100,000 to 150,000 clones; its ten largest clones make up about 3.5%. The sample was PBMCs. The receptors were gathered from a man between 18 and 29 years old in good health and CMV-seronegative.

The chain uses TRBV29-1 and TRBJ2-3; no firm D call. This CDR3 region has 13 residues. Looked up from germline, CDR1 is SQVTM and CDR2 is ANQGSEA. Trimming shortened V by 7 bases and J by 5 bases, and 16 bases separated the two germline ends. This CDR3 is CSAHYPMRDTQYF. CDR3 bases: TGCAGCGCCCACTACCCTATGCGAGATACGCAGTATTTT.

The J gene is TRBJ2-7, the V gene TRBV19; D perhaps matches TRBD1 (7 bases). CDR1 LNHDA and CDR2 SQIVND come from the germline V gene (reference sequence). The CDR3 is 12 amino acids. V was cut by 7 bases and J by 6 bases, with 13 bases left in between. In DNA form, the CDR3 reads TGTGCCAGTACCCAGGGGGGCGGCGAGCAGTACTTC. The encoded protein is CASTQGGGEQYF.

The chain combines TRBV7-8 with TRBJ1-1; no firm D call. The CDR3 is 11 residues long. CDR1 is SGHVS, CDR2 FQNEAQ, per germline. V was trimmed by 1 base and J by 5 bases, leaving 2 bases between them. CDR3 in DNA: TGTGCCAGCAGCTTAGTAACTGAAGCTTTCTTT. It specifies CASSLVTEAFF.

The CDR3 loop is CASSRDRENTEAFF. In nucleotides, the CDR3 is TGTGCCAGCAGCCGGGACAGGGAGAACACTGAAGCTTTCTTT. This chain joins TRBV9 and TRBJ1-1; 9 positions match TRBD1. Germline V gives CDR1 SGDLS, CDR2 YYNGEE. With 4 bases clipped from V and 1 base from J, the junction kept 2 bases outside the gene matches. The CDR3 runs to 14 residues.

V and J are TRBV6-5 and TRBJ2-5; 8 nucleotides agree with TRBD2. The CDR3 contains 13 residues. The trim removed 9 bases at V and 11 bases at J, leaving 14 bases unmatched. The germline V gene encodes CDR1 MNHEY and CDR2 SVGAGI. CDR3: CASSGTSFAKQYF. CDR3 nucleotide sequence: TGTGCCAGTTCCGGGACTAGTTTTGCCAAGCAGTACTTC.

V is TRBV4-1 and J is TRBJ1-1; 9 bases agree with TRBD1. CDR1 is MGHRA, CDR2 YSYEKL, per germline. CDR3 length: 19 residues. The junction had 21 bases not matched to a gene; V was cut back by 4 bases and J by 6 bases. The CDR3 reads CASSRATGGGLVGGPEAFF. In nucleotides, the CDR3 is TGCGCCAGCAGCCGCGCCACAGGGGGCGGGCTAGTAGGTGGACCTGAAGCTTTCTTT.

V usage is TRBV28 and J usage is TRBJ2-2, with D maybe TRBD1 (5 bases). The germline V gene has CDR1 MDHEN and CDR2 SYDVKM. The CDR3 runs to 15 residues. Trimming removed 4 bases from V and 2 bases from J, with 11 bases in between. In DNA form, the CDR3 reads TGTGCCAGCAGTTCACAACAGGTTAACACCGGGGAGCTGTTTTTT. Translated: CASSSQQVNTGELFF.

The chain combines TRBV10-2 with TRBJ1-2; D ambiguous. The CDR3 loop spans 13 amino acids. Trimming shortened V by 5 bases and J by 7 bases, and 14 bases separated the two germline ends. In germline, CDR1 is WSHSY, CDR2 SAAADI. The CDR3: CASSQLSRGGYTF. The CDR3 DNA follows: TGCGCCAGCAGTCAACTTTCTCGGGGTGGCTACACCTTC.

The chain has TRBV29-1 and TRBJ2-1, with 10 bases that match TRBD2. V shed 5 bases, J shed 10 bases, and the junction held 11 bases outside the gene matches. CDR1 SQVTM and CDR2 ANQGSEA come from the germline V gene. The CDR3 extends over 14 amino acids. The CDR3 spells CSVFVSSGSGEQFF. CDR3 nucleotides: TGCAGCGTTTTCGTGTCTAGCGGGAGCGGGGAGCAGTTCTTC.

The chain employs TRBV9 and TRBJ2-2; unclear D gene. The CDR3 is 13 amino acids. From germline, CDR1 is SGDLS and CDR2 YYNGEE. The ends were cut back, 7 bases at V and 4 bases at J, with 11 bases in the middle. The CDR3 is CASSTPGTGELFF. The CDR3 DNA reads as TGTGCCAGCTCAACTCCGGGCACCGGGGAGCTGTTTTTT.

The CDR3 nucleotides read TGTGCCAGCTCACCTCCAGGACAGGGAGGTTATGGCTACACCTTC. Its translation: CASSPPGQGGYGYTF. V is TRBV18 and J is TRBJ1-2, with 8 bases aligning to TRBD1. Germline V gene lookup returns CDR1 KGHSH and CDR2 LQKENI. Unmatched junction bases numbered 8, after V lost 3 bases and J lost 5 bases. This CDR3 is built from 15 residues. The whole variable domain, remainder taken from reference TRBV18 and TRBJ1-2, is NAGVMQNPRHLVRRRGQEARLRCSPMKGHSHVYWYRQLPEEGLKFMVYLQKENIIDESGMPKERFSAEFPKEGPSILRIQQVVRGDSAAYFCASSPPGQGGYGYTFGSGTRLTVV.

The V gene is TRBV30, the J gene TRBJ2-7, with 7 bases that match TRBD2. There are 13 residues in the CDR3. V shed 5 bases, J shed 5 bases, and the junction held 9 bases outside the gene matches. The germline gives CDR1 GTSNPN, CDR2 SVGIG (reference sequence). The CDR3 DNA follows: TGTGCCTGGTCGGAGGGAGGGGTCGACGAGCAGTACTTC. Its protein product is CAWSEGGVDEQYF.

The genes are TRBV6-1 and TRBJ2-7; possibly TRBD2 for D (5 bases). Between the trimmed V and J ends, which lost 5 bases and 0 bases, there was a span of 11 bases. Per the germline V gene, CDR1 is MNHNS and CDR2 is SASEGT. The CDR3 spans 14 residues. CDR3 sequence (DNA): TGTGCCAGCAGTCGAAGAGGGAGCTCCTACGAGCAGTACTTC. This translates into CASSRRGSSYEQYF.

V gene TRBV6-5 combines with J gene TRBJ2-2; 7 nucleotides match TRBD1. The CDR3 contains 15 residues. J lost 4 bases, V lost 6 bases, and 8 bases had no gene match. The germline V gene has CDR1 MNHEY and CDR2 SVGAGI. CDR3 protein: CASSLRQGPTGELFF. The CDR3 DNA sequence: TGTGCCAGCAGCCTCAGACAGGGCCCCACCGGGGAGCTGTTTTTT.

For this clone: One end of the junction fails to match germline, which may point to a read error. The chain joins TRBV11-2 to TRBJ1-2; D is possibly TRBD1 (6 bases). In germline, CDR1 is SGHAT, CDR2 FQNNGV. The CDR3 totals 13 residues. This CDR3 reads CASSLGIPAGAHF. CDR3 DNA: TGTGCCAGCAGCTTAGGTATCCCCGCGGGGGCCCACTTC.

The genes are TRBV5-1 and TRBJ2-7, with 15 bases fitting TRBD2. The CDR3 loop spans 17 amino acids. Germline CDR1 SGHRS, CDR2 YFSETQ. After removal of 4 bases from V and 0 bases from J, the junction contained 5 bases not matched to a gene. The CDR3 is CASSLGLAGGPSYEQYF. Written as DNA, the CDR3 is TGCGCCAGCAGCCTTGGACTAGCGGGAGGGCCCTCCTACGAGCAGTACTTC.

V and J are TRBV29-1 and TRBJ2-5; 8 bases fit TRBD2. CDR3 length: 17 residues. From germline, CDR1 is SQVTM and CDR2 ANQGSEA. J gave up 7 bases and V 7 bases, and 23 bases lay outside the gene matches. The CDR3, as DNA: TGCAGCGGCCGAGGAGCCGGGACTAGTGCTGGGGGTGGGACCCAGTACTTC. Protein product: CSGRGAGTSAGGGTQYF.

Written as DNA, the CDR3 is TGTGCCAGCAGCATACTAGCGGGTGGACAAGAGACCCAGTACTTC. Its translation: CASSILAGGQETQYF. The chain recombines TRBV6-1 with TRBJ2-5, with 9 bases that match TRBD2. The trim removed 6 bases at V and 2 bases at J, leaving 7 bases unmatched. The CDR3 consists of 15 residues. Germline lookup yields CDR1 MNHNS and CDR2 SASEGT.

The chain combines TRBV4-1 with TRBJ1-3; D is undetermined. The germline V gene has CDR1 MGHRA and CDR2 YSYEKL. V was cut by 1 base and J by 4 bases, with 14 bases left in between. The CDR3 covers 16 residues. The CDR3 sequence is CASSQGPQRGGNTIYF. CDR3 nucleotides: TGCGCCAGCAGCCAAGGACCCCAGAGAGGGGGAAACACCATATATTTT.

The V gene is TRBV5-1, the J gene TRBJ2-5; tentative D call: TRBD2 (6 bases). CDR1 is SGHRS, CDR2 YFSETQ, per germline. The V end was cut by 3 bases, the J end by 5 bases, with 23 bases between. The CDR3 totals 17 residues. The chain's CDR3 is CASSSLPVDYSAETQYF. CDR3 nucleotides: TGCGCCAGCAGCTCGCTGCCCGTGGACTACTCGGCGGAGACCCAGTACTTC.